This T cell receptor (beta chain) was sequenced during a study of CD8+CD57+ T cells in acquired aplastic anemia. Genomic DNA, serving as template, underwent TCR beta VDJ and CDR3 profiling. TCRdb itself ran the reads through MiXCR, one entry per CDR3 protein. The data contain under 200,000 distinct CDR3 sequences, less than 60% of them singletons. This clonotype was observed a single time. Without the conserved terminal phenylalanine or tryptophan, this CDR3 likely stems from a read error. The CDR3 is 12 amino acids. CD8+CD57+ cell expansion had been shown by flow cytometry in patients chosen for sequencing.

The clonotype originates from a human donor with aplastic anemia. The sample taken for sequencing was sorted CD4+, CD8+, or CD8+CD57+ T cells (not recorded which) from PBMCs. The genes are TRBV12-3 or TRBV12-4 and TRBJ2-6; tentative D call: TRBD1 (5 bases). The CDR3, as DNA: TGTGCCAGTCACTCTGGGGCCAACGCCCTGACTCTC. This codes for CASHSGANALTL.